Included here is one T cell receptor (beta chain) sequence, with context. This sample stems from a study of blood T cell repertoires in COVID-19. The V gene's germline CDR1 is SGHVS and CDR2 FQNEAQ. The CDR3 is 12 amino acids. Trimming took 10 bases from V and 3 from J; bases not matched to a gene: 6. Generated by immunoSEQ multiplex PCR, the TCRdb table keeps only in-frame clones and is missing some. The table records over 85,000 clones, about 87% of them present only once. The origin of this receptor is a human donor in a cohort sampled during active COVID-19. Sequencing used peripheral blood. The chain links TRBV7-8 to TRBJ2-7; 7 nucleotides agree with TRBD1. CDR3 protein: CATEGQLYEQYF. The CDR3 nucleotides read TGTGCCACTGAGGGACAGCTCTACGAGCAGTACTTC. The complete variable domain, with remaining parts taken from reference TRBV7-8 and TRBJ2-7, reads GAGVSQSPRYKVAKRGQDVALRCDPISGHVSLFWYQQALGQGPEFLTYFQNEAQLDKSGLPSDRFFAERPEGSVSTLKIQRTQQEDSAVYLCATEGQLYEQYFGPGTRLTVT.